This T cell receptor (beta chain) was sequenced for a study of T cells in Graves' hyperthyroidism and ophthalmopathy. Notes on the study in general: Blood shared most expanded thyroid clonotypes above 0.001.

The CDR3 has 14 amino acids. Germline CDR1 is SNHLY and CDR2 is FYNNEI. Trimming took off 4 bases at V and 7 bases at J, with 14 bases between the two ends. The investigators amplified TCR beta CDR3 regions from RNA transcripts. The HTBI primer set was used in a first-round RT-PCR of the TCR CDR3. TCRdb itself ran the multiplex PCR reads through MiXCR, one entry per CDR3 protein. The profile covers fewer than 750,000 distinct CDR3 sequences, with around 45% appearing a single time and approximately 7.5% taken by the ten largest. For Graves' hyperthyroidism to be stable, ophthalmopathy could not progress within 18 months. Used for diagnoses were clinical symptoms, serum thyroxine and TRAb, thyroid ultrasound and orbital computed tomography. This clonotype was seen only a few times. Its specificity is not known.

Source material: peripheral blood or thyroid tissue (not recorded which). V is TRBV2 and J is TRBJ2-1; tentative D call: TRBD2 (5 bases). The clonotype comes from a woman between 18 and 29 years old with Graves' hyperthyroidism. CDR3 coding DNA: TGTGCCAGCAGTGGGAGAGGGCCTAGTAATGAGCAGTTCTTC. The encoded protein is CASSGRGPSNEQFF.